Listed here are 19 T cell receptor beta chains from one sample, sequenced in a study of shared clonotypes between healthy human individuals. The table came from immunoSEQ multiplex PCR; TCRdb's copy has only in-frame clones and leaves some out. The repertoire holds roughly 2.2 million clones, with 85% to 95% as singletons. The specimen sequenced was naive CD4+ T cells from PBMCs. Subset specified: CD45RA+ positively selected. The receptor source for this set is a man aged 18-30 years in good health. Some clones in this sample may be carry-over from other donors' samples.

J is TRBJ1-5 and V is TRBV5-5, with D unclear. V was shortened by 6 bases and J by 5 bases, with 15 bases between the two germline ends. The germline gives CDR1 SGHKS, CDR2 YYEKEE (reference sequence). There are 14 residues in the CDR3. The CDR3 DNA sequence: TGTGCCAGCACCCCCCGGTTGAAAGATCAGCCCCAGCATTTT. Translated, it gives CASTPRLKDQPQHF. Combining the CDR3 with reference TRBV5-5 and TRBJ1-5 gives the whole variable domain DAGVTQSPTHLIKTRGQQVTLRCSPISGHKSVSWYQQVLGQGPQFIFQYYEKEERGRGNFPDRFSARQFPNYSSELNVNALLLGDSALYLCASTPRLKDQPQHFGDGTRLSIL.

The genes are TRBV7-9 and TRBJ2-7; D unclear. Germline values: CDR1 SEHNR, CDR2 FQNEAQ (reference sequence). Trimming stripped 4 bases from V and 6 bases from J, with 10 bases between. This CDR3 spans 12 amino acids. The CDR3 region is CASSWNGREQYF. CDR3 DNA sequence: TGTGCCAGCAGCTGGAACGGACGCGAGCAGTACTTC.

J is TRBJ2-3 and V is TRBV5-1; maybe TRBD2 (5 bases). Germline V gene sequence: CDR1 SGHRS, CDR2 YFSETQ. V dropped 4 bases and J dropped 0 bases, with 18 bases sitting between them. The CDR3 extends over 17 amino acids. Here the CDR3 reads CASSPPLGPGSTDTQYF. The CDR3 DNA follows: TGCGCCAGCAGCCCGCCGCTTGGGCCGGGAAGCACAGATACGCAGTATTTT.

The V and J genes are TRBV12-2 and TRBJ2-1; the D call TRBD2 from the table was never checked on the DNA. TRBV12-2 is an annotated pseudogene. The CDR3 has 16 residues. DNA for the CDR3: TGTGCAAGTCGCTCCAAACCCAGCGGGAGGGGCGATGAGCAGTTCTTC. It specifies CASRSKPSGRGDEQFF.

This CDR3 is CASSFGQGWYEQYF. CDR3 bases: TGTGCCAGCAGTTTTGGACAGGGGTGGTACGAGCAGTACTTC. V is TRBV6-1 and J is TRBJ2-7; TRBD1 matches at 9 bases. In germline, CDR1 is MNHNS, CDR2 SASEGT. After removal of 5 bases from V and 4 bases from J, the junction contained 6 bases not matched to a gene. This CDR3 is 14 amino acids long.

This chain links TRBV9 with TRBJ2-3, with 8 bases matching TRBD2. V lost 3 bases and J lost 0; bases outside the gene matches: 6. This CDR3 has 16 residues. The germline CDR1 and CDR2 sequences are SGDLS and YYNGEE. CDR3 sequence reads: CASSALSGMSTDTQYF. DNA for the CDR3: TGTGCCAGCAGCGCCCTTAGCGGGATGAGCACAGATACGCAGTATTTT.

The chain couples TRBV7-2 to TRBJ2-2; unclear D gene. Germline loops: CDR1 SGHTA, CDR2 FQGNSA. Trimming shortened V by 4 bases and J by 3 bases, and 12 bases separated the two germline ends. CDR3 size: 15 residues. CDR3 region: CASSSPRPHTGELFF. Here the CDR3 DNA reads TGTGCCAGCAGCTCTCCCCGCCCGCACACCGGGGAGCTGTTTTTT. Filled out from reference TRBV7-2 and TRBJ2-2, the complete variable domain reads GAGVSQSPSNKVTEKGKDVELRCDPISGHTALYWYRQSLGQGLEFLIYFQGNSAPDKSGLPSDRFSAERTGGSVSTLTIQRTQQEDSAVYLCASSSPRPHTGELFFGEGSRLTVL.

The chain combines TRBV15 with TRBJ2-2, with D tentatively TRBD1 (6 bases). The CDR3 contains 15 residues. Germline-derived CDR1 and CDR2 are LNHNV and YYDKDF (reference sequence). V was trimmed by 4 bases and J by 3 bases, leaving 12 bases between them. This CDR3 is CATSTRRGYTGELFF. In DNA, the CDR3 is TGTGCCACCAGCACCAGAAGGGGGTACACCGGGGAGCTGTTTTTT.

The chain is built from TRBV11-1 and TRBJ2-5; maybe TRBD2 (5 bases). The V and J ends lost 2 bases and 4 bases respectively, with 14 bases between them. Germline CDR1 SGHAT, CDR2 FQDESV (reference sequence). The CDR3 has 15 amino acids. For the CDR3, the DNA is TGTGCCAGCAGCTTAAACACGGGCGCGGGAGAGACCCAGTACTTC. This codes for CASSLNTGAGETQYF. Full variable domain (rest looked up from reference TRBV11-1 and TRBJ2-5): EAEVAQSPRYKITEKSQAVAFWCDPISGHATLYWYRQILGQGPELLVQFQDESVVDDSQLPKDRFSAERLKGVDSTLKIQPAELGDSAMYLCASSLNTGAGETQYFGPGTRLLVL.

V usage is TRBV2 and J usage is TRBJ1-1, with 7 bases that match TRBD1. There are 13 residues in the CDR3. Germline V lookup: CDR1 SNHLY, CDR2 FYNNEI. V lost 9 bases and J lost 1; bases outside the gene matches: 5. The DNA of the CDR3 is TGTGCCAGTCCGGACAGGAAGAACACTGAAGCTTTCTTT. Its translation is CASPDRKNTEAFF.

The chain is built from TRBV7-9 and TRBJ2-2; the D gene is possibly TRBD2 (6 bases). This CDR3 has 15 amino acids. V was cut by 4 bases and J by 4 bases, with 13 bases left in between. Germline loops: CDR1 SEHNR, CDR2 FQNEAQ (reference sequence). DNA of the CDR3: TGTGCCAGCAGCTGGGGCGCCGGGAGCACCGGGGAGCTGTTTTTT. It encodes CASSWGAGSTGELFF.

The chain combines TRBV5-4 with TRBJ2-1; TRBD1 agrees at 8 bases. The V gene's germline CDR1 is SGHNT and CDR2 YYREEE (reference sequence). Germline trimming cut 5 bases from V and 4 bases from J; bases unmatched to any gene: 8. The CDR3 totals 15 residues. The CDR3: CASSYRDRLYNEQFF. CDR3 in DNA: TGTGCCAGCAGTTACCGGGACAGGTTATACAATGAGCAGTTCTTC. The whole variable domain, remainder taken from reference TRBV5-4 and TRBJ2-1, is ETGVTQSPTHLIKTRGQQVTLRCSSQSGHNTVSWYQQALGQGPQFIFQYYREEENGRGNFPPRFSGLQFPNYSSELNVNALELDDSALYLCASSYRDRLYNEQFFGPGTRLTVL.

This clone showed up just once. The V call is TRBV27, the J call TRBJ2-1; no clear D. The CDR3 consists of 16 residues. V lost 4 bases, J lost 4 bases, and 17 bases lay in between. CDR1 is MNHEY and CDR2 is SMNVEV in the germline V gene (reference sequence). CDR3 nucleotides: TGTGCCAGCAGTTCCCCAGGCAGAGACATGTACAATGAGCAGTTCTTC. Its translation is CASSSPGRDMYNEQFF.

This chain uses TRBV7-9 with TRBJ2-1; D call uncertain. Germline loops: CDR1 SEHNR, CDR2 FQNEAQ (reference sequence). The V end lost 0 bases, the J end lost 5 bases, and 5 bases lay between the germline ends. The CDR3 totals 13 residues. The CDR3 sequence: CASSLAPDNEQFF. The DNA for the CDR3 is TGTGCCAGCAGCTTAGCACCCGACAATGAGCAGTTCTTC.

This clone appeared a single time. The chain links TRBV28 to TRBJ1-1; D is undetermined. Deletions cut 7 bases from V and 3 bases from J, with 21 bases between. CDR3 length: 16 residues. CDR1 and CDR2 from the germline V gene are MDHEN and SYDVKM. The CDR3 nucleotides are TGTGCCAGCACCCCGCCCGGCGGGCGTCAGGACACTGAAGCTTTCTTT. Translation: CASTPPGGRQDTEAFF.

The chain carries TRBV5-1 and TRBJ2-2, with D possibly TRBD2 on 6 matching bases. Trimming stripped 6 bases from V and 2 bases from J, with 14 bases between. This CDR3 contains 15 residues. The germline V gene encodes CDR1 SGHRS and CDR2 YFSETQ. The CDR3 spells CASTPLRGNTGELFF. Here the CDR3 DNA reads TGCGCCAGCACCCCCTTGCGGGGAAACACCGGGGAGCTGTTTTTT.

The chain couples TRBV29-1 to TRBJ2-7; D possibly matches TRBD1 or TRBD2 (7 bases each). This CDR3 spans 15 amino acids. The germline CDR1 and CDR2 sequences are SQVTM and ANQGSEA. V was pared by 5 bases and J by 3 bases, with 20 bases between. The CDR3 nucleotides read TGCAGCGTTCGAAGAGGGAGGGACAGCCTCTACGAGCAGTACTTC. Encoded protein: CSVRRGRDSLYEQYF.

V usage is TRBV5-6 and J usage is TRBJ2-2; 9 bases are shared with TRBD1. After removal of 4 bases from V and 7 bases from J, the junction contained 11 bases not matched to a gene. Germline-derived CDR1 and CDR2 are SGHDT and YYEEEE. The CDR3 is 16 amino acids. CDR3 amino acids: CASSRDTGGASGELFF. CDR3 nucleotides: TGTGCCAGCAGCCGGGACACAGGGGGCGCAAGCGGGGAGCTGTTTTTT.

The chain recombines TRBV2 with TRBJ1-3; maybe TRBD1 (6 bases). The CDR3 runs 15 residues. Deletions cut 10 bases from V and 3 bases from J, with 19 bases between. Germline V gene lookup returns CDR1 SNHLY and CDR2 FYNNEI. The CDR3 DNA reads TGTGCCACCATGACGGACAGAGCCTTTGGAAACACCATATATTTT. Protein product: CATMTDRAFGNTIYF.